This T cell receptor (beta chain) was sequenced during a study of a mutant IDH1 vaccine in newly diagnosed glioma. The wider study: Once 4-6 weeks had passed after radiotherapy alone, vaccination started, or it started with temozolomide cycles. Among treated patients, 62.5% were male and approximately 40% female, and mean age was about 41 years. The study's findings and limits: Evidence of vaccine-induced immune responses was documented in nearly 95% of patients.

Per the germline V gene, CDR1 is SGHDT and CDR2 is YYEEEE. CDR3 length equals 13 residues. V dropped 0 bases and J dropped 2 bases, with 6 bases sitting between them. Produced via immunoSEQ multiplex PCR; TCRdb's table is partial and in-frame only. Of some 38,000 clones listed, about 75% are singletons. With regard to this clone: The antigen remains unidentified.

Time point reported: week 47, end of study. Mutant IDH1 20-mer peptide, at 300 ug, made up each vaccine dose, with topical imiquimod. Each tumor in the donors was a new WHO grade 3 or 4 astrocytoma, IDH1-mutant and ATRX-lost. The rearrangement links TRBV5-6 to TRBJ2-7; D is undetermined. Sequencing was performed on PBMCs, taken from a glioma patient whose treatment included an IDH1 peptide vaccine. This receptor was taken from a man in his forties or fifties with glioma. DNA for the CDR3: TGTGCCAGCAGCTTGGGCAGTACCTACGAGCAGTACTTC. Encoded protein: CASSLGSTYEQYF.